This T cell receptor (beta chain) was captured in a study of OX40 agonist ivuxolimab in advanced cancers. The overall study: Ivuxolimab, which patients received intravenously every 2 weeks, was dosed at 0.01 to 10 mg/kg. The mean age was around 56 years, ranging from about 20 to 85, with about 87% of participants male. Patients undergoing dose escalation presented with hepatocellular carcinoma, melanoma, renal cell or head and neck cancer.

Sequencing was performed with immunoSEQ multiplex PCR; in TCRdb, only in-frame clones are kept and a portion is missing. The sample records approximately 74,000 clones, over 80% being singletons. The junction had 2 bases not matched to a gene; V was cut back by 2 bases and J by 2 bases. Germline-derived CDR1 and CDR2 are GTSNPN and SVGIG (reference sequence). The CDR3 extends over 14 amino acids. Samples were taken at baseline and on day 1 of cycles 4 and 7. This chain links TRBV30 with TRBJ1-5; the match to TRBD1 covers 8 bases. The sequence derives from an adult with an advanced solid tumor such as melanoma, head and neck, liver or kidney cancer. The source was CD4+ or CD8+ T cells sorted from blood, collected in a trial of the OX40 agonist ivuxolimab. The CDR3 DNA follows: TGTGCCTGGAGTCCGGGACAGGGCAATCAGCCCCAGCATTTT. It translates to CAWSPGQGNQPQHF.